Following are 17 T cell receptor beta chains from one sample sequenced in a study of blood T cell repertoires in COVID-19. TCRdb's copy holds only in-frame clones and misses some; the assay was immunoSEQ multiplex PCR. The table lists roughly 320,000 clones, about nine tenths of them singletons. Source material: peripheral blood. All receptors come from a woman aged 25 to 39 with COVID-19, enrolled during active disease.

The chain uses TRBV7-8 and TRBJ2-2; possible D gene TRBD2, 5 bases. Germline V CDR1 and CDR2: SGHVS, FQNEAQ. The ends were cut back, 5 bases at V and 5 bases at J, with 15 bases in the middle. This CDR3 comprises 15 residues. In DNA, the CDR3 is TGTGCCAGCAGCCCAGGCTCCTCGGGGACCGGGGAGCTGTTTTTT. Protein product: CASSPGSSGTGELFF.

The chain is built from TRBV6-1 and TRBJ2-2; D call uncertain. Trimming removed 0 bases at V and 5 bases at J, with 13 bases between. CDR3 length equals 16 residues. The germline CDR1 and CDR2 sequences are MNHNS and SASEGT. The CDR3 loop reads CASSEALRSHTGELFF. The DNA of the CDR3 is TGTGCCAGCAGTGAAGCGCTTAGGAGTCATACCGGGGAGCTGTTTTTT.

The chain couples TRBV12-2 to TRBJ1-1; TRBD1 is the table's D call and was not checked against the DNA. TRBV12-2 is a pseudogene locus. The CDR3 length is 11 residues. The CDR3 DNA is TGTGCAAGTCGACCAGGGGTTGAAGCTTTCTTT. Its translation: CASRPGVEAFF.

The chain links TRBV11-3 to TRBJ2-7; a possible D gene is TRBD1 (6 bases). V was pared by 1 base and J by 2 bases, with 9 bases between. Germline assignment: CDR1 SGHNT and CDR2 YENEEA. This CDR3 region has 14 residues. The CDR3 loop reads CASSLGQGPYEQYF. CDR3 nucleotides: TGTGCCAGCAGCTTAGGTCAGGGGCCCTACGAGCAGTACTTC.

This chain links TRBV7-9 with TRBJ1-4; 8 positions agree with TRBD1. Germline CDR1 and CDR2: SEHNR and FQNEAQ (reference sequence). There are 17 residues in the CDR3. V gave up 2 bases and J gave up 3 bases; unmatched junction bases: 8. Here the CDR3 reads CASSLQGAGIANEKLFF. CDR3 nucleotide sequence: TGTGCCAGCAGCTTACAGGGGGCTGGGATAGCTAATGAAAAACTGTTTTTT.

V gene TRBV2 combines with J gene TRBJ1-2, with 7 bases lining up with TRBD1. The V segment lost 4 bases and the J segment 3 bases; nucleotides outside the gene matches: 8. The CDR3 covers 15 residues. Germline V gene sequence: CDR1 SNHLY, CDR2 FYNNEI. CDR3 in amino acids: CASSGPLGQYYGYTF. The CDR3, as DNA: TGTGCCAGCAGTGGACCTTTGGGACAGTACTATGGCTACACCTTC.

The chain links TRBV7-2 to TRBJ1-1, with 9 bases fitting TRBD1. Germline values: CDR1 SGHTA, CDR2 FQGNSA. J lost 4 bases, V lost 1 base, and 7 bases had no gene match. The CDR3 has 16 residues. The CDR3 DNA is TGTGCCAGCAGCTTAGTCGGGACAGGGACTTTCACTGAAGCTTTCTTT. It is translated as CASSLVGTGTFTEAFF. Complete variable domain (other parts from reference TRBV7-2 and TRBJ1-1): GAGVSQSPSNKVTEKGKDVELRCDPISGHTALYWYRQSLGQGLEFLIYFQGNSAPDKSGLPSDRFSAERTGGSVSTLTIQRTQQEDSAVYLCASSLVGTGTFTEAFFGQGTRLTVV.

This clone was detected only once. Other DNA sequences in the sample encode the same CDR3. The chain joins TRBV5-4 to TRBJ1-1; weak D call: TRBD1 (5 bases). Looked up from germline, CDR1 is SGHNT and CDR2 is YYREEE (reference sequence). This CDR3 contains 13 residues. The V and J ends lost 0 bases and 5 bases respectively, with 8 bases between them. The CDR3 nucleotides are TGTGCCAGCAGCTTGGGAAGGGGTACTGAAGCTTTCTTT. Translating it yields CASSLGRGTEAFF. The full variable domain, rest sourced from reference TRBV5-4 and TRBJ1-1, is ETGVTQSPTHLIKTRGQQVTLRCSSQSGHNTVSWYQQALGQGPQFIFQYYREEENGRGNFPPRFSGLQFPNYSSELNVNALELDDSALYLCASSLGRGTEAFFGQGTRLTVV.

This rearrangement joins TRBV7-9 to TRBJ2-2; D remains ambiguous. The CDR3 is made up of 13 amino acids. The V end lost 7 bases, the J end lost 4 bases, and 10 bases lay between the germline ends. In germline, CDR1 is SEHNR, CDR2 FQNEAQ (reference sequence). Here the CDR3 reads CASTPLITGELFF. CDR3 bases: TGTGCCAGCACCCCTTTAATCACCGGGGAGCTGTTTTTT.

The genes are TRBV9 and TRBJ2-3; D is perhaps TRBD2 (6 bases). V was cut by 0 bases and J by 4 bases, with 18 bases left in between. CDR1 is SGDLS and CDR2 is YYNGEE in the germline V gene. This CDR3 region has 17 residues. The CDR3, as DNA: TGTGCCAGCAGCGTAGCTACGAGCGGGCGGGGCGCAGATACGCAGTATTTT. Translating gives CASSVATSGRGADTQYF.

This clone was found once. The gene calls are TRBV9 and TRBJ2-2; no clear D. CDR1 is SGDLS, CDR2 YYNGEE, per germline. CDR3 length equals 14 residues. Trimming pared 0 bases from V and 4 bases from J, leaving 7 bases between. This chain's CDR3 is CASSVGERTGELFF. The DNA for the CDR3 is TGTGCCAGCAGCGTAGGAGAGCGCACCGGGGAGCTGTTTTTT.

V and J are TRBV7-3 and TRBJ1-5; D is undetermined. V lost 8 bases, J lost 9 bases, and 8 bases lay in between. CDR1 and CDR2 (germline): SGHTA, FQGTGA. The CDR3 contains 10 residues. The CDR3 nucleotides are TGTGCCAGCCGACCGGGGCCCCAGCATTTT. Amino acids: CASRPGPQHF.

The chain is built from TRBV2 and TRBJ2-1; 9 bases align to TRBD2. Germline CDR1 and CDR2: SNHLY and FYNNEI. The CDR3 loop spans 16 amino acids. With V trimmed by 2 bases and J by 4 bases, 6 bases remained unmatched. The CDR3 here is CASSERAGGIYNEQFF. CDR3 DNA sequence: TGTGCCAGCAGTGAAAGGGCGGGGGGGATATACAATGAGCAGTTCTTC.

This clone was found a few times. This chain joins TRBV28 and TRBJ1-2; possibly TRBD1 for D (5 bases). The length of the CDR3 is 12 residues. Per germline, CDR1 MDHEN and CDR2 SYDVKM. The V end was cut by 10 bases, the J end by 1 base, with 10 bases between. In DNA form, the CDR3 reads TGTGCCATTATGACAGTTAACTATGGCTACACCTTC. Protein product: CAIMTVNYGYTF.

The sample holds one count of this clone. The chain carries TRBV6-2 or TRBV6-3 and TRBJ2-5, with TRBD2 identical over 12 bases. V trimming: 2 bases; J trimming: 5 bases; junction bases outside the gene matches: 3. The V gene's germline CDR1 is MNHEY and CDR2 SVGEGT. The CDR3 loop spans 15 amino acids. The CDR3 region is CASSYLAGGLETQYF. CDR3 nucleotide sequence: TGTGCCAGCAGTTACCTAGCGGGGGGGCTGGAGACCCAGTACTTC.

The rearrangement links TRBV5-5 to TRBJ1-4, with no clear D. This CDR3 has 14 amino acids. V lost 4 bases and J lost 8, with 15 bases in between. The germline CDR1 and CDR2 sequences are SGHKS and YYEKEE (reference sequence). The DNA of the CDR3 is TGTGCCAGCAGCCCCGGTGGAGAGGGCGAAAAACTGTTTTTT. Its protein product is CASSPGGEGEKLFF.

In its sample, this clone was seen once. The rearrangement joins TRBV10-3 to TRBJ1-1; weak D call: TRBD1 (6 bases). V lost 4 bases and J 5 bases, leaving 20 bases between the germline ends. Germline V lookup: CDR1 ENHRY, CDR2 SYGVKD. The CDR3 covers 16 residues. Written as DNA, the CDR3 is TGTGCCATCAGTGTAGGGACAATTACTAGAGGGACTGAAGCTTTCTTT. The encoded protein is CAISVGTITRGTEAFF.